This TCR beta chain was sequenced during a study of cytomegalovirus exposure and HLA in healthy donors. Whole-study results and caveats: The analysis excluded some indistinguishable V segments, including TRBV6-2 and TRBV6-3.

The PCR used 60 Vbeta and 13 Jbeta primers. In the source study's methods: An analysis performed later counted roughly 80 million unique TCR beta chains (around 9.9 million of them shared). Clones were sequenced by immunoSEQ multiplex PCR, and TCRdb holds only the in-frame ones, with some missing. V, J and clone size were drawn from that table, and D and trimming were deduced from the DNA. The table shows 230,000 or so clones, with around 90% occurring only once. J lost 5 bases, V lost 2 bases, and 11 bases had no gene match. The CDR3 spans 16 residues. Germline CDR1 ENHRY, CDR2 SYGVKD. As for this clone: The antigen is unknown.

Sequencing input: PBMCs. The chain is built from TRBV10-3 and TRBJ2-5; 7 positions agree with TRBD2. The clonotype originates from a girl aged 2 to 10 in good health and CMV-seronegative. For the CDR3, the DNA is TGTGCCATCAGTGAGGGTCTAGCGGCCGCAGGTGAGACCCAGTACTTC. Its translation: CAISEGLAAAGETQYF.